The source of this T cell receptor beta chain is a study of T-cell reconstitution after alpha-beta-depleted transplantation in children. Preparation of the TCRbeta library was carried out with unique molecular identifiers. TCRdb used MiXCR to reprocess the PCR reads, holding one entry per CDR3 protein. The data show about 540,000 distinct CDR3 sequences, around 16% seen once. This clonotype has only a few counts. Trimming pared 3 bases from V and 1 base from J, leaving 12 bases between. The CDR3 length is 15 residues. The specimen was PBMCs from the stem cell graft donor, collected from the stem cell graft. The gene calls are TRBV12-3 or TRBV12-4 and TRBJ2-5; D might be TRBD1 (6 bases). The sequence derives from a human donor who donated a stem cell graft to a child with acute lymphoblastic leukemia. The CDR3 protein is CASSFGGRPQETQYF. CDR3 bases: TGTGCCAGCAGTTTTGGGGGCAGGCCCCAAGAGACCCAGTACTTC.